These 2 T cell receptor beta chains were all obtained from the same sample, sequenced in a study of post-analysis software for immune sequencing data. Whole-study results and caveats: Five or six TRBV segments, TRBV5-6, TRBV5-1 and TRBV20-1 among them, were found more frequent in patients than controls.

These TCRs' antigens remain unknown. The library was made from cDNA and included unique molecular identifiers. TCRdb reanalysed the PCR reads using MiXCR and keeps one entry per CDR3 protein. Of hundreds of thousands of distinct CDR3 sequences in the sample, around 40% were seen once. The sample consisted of blood. These receptors all come from a girl aged 5 to 17 with multiple sclerosis.

The chain couples TRBV24-1 to TRBJ2-5; D perhaps matches TRBD2 (8 bases). From germline, CDR1 is KGHDR and CDR2 SFDVKD. The CDR3 is 18 residues long. V was cut by 2 bases and J by 1 base, with 19 bases left in between. The CDR3 nucleotides are TGTGCCACCAGTGATTCAAGGGGGCAGCGGGAGAGCCAAGAGACCCAGTACTTC. Translation gives CATSDSRGQRESQETQYF.

The chain is built from TRBV11-2 and TRBJ2-7, with TRBD2 matching 7 bases. The CDR3 covers 16 residues. CDR1 is SGHAT, CDR2 FQNNGV, per germline. The trim removed 5 bases at V and 2 bases at J, leaving 12 bases unmatched. The CDR3: CASSPTMASGTYEQYF. CDR3 nucleotides: TGTGCCAGCAGCCCAACTATGGCTAGCGGTACCTACGAGCAGTACTTC.